The rows below give T cell receptor beta chains drawn from one sample of a study of T cell repertoires in cytomegalovirus infection. The antigens for these receptors are not known. One entry per CDR3 protein results from TCRdb running MiXCR on the reads. The sample comprises about 500,000 distinct CDR3 sequences, roughly a third of which are singletons, and 15% to 20% rests with the top ten. Source: cultured PBMCs, taken from culture after CMV antigen stimulation. The origin of the receptors is a human donor in good health (CMV status not recorded). Some clones in this sample may be carry-over from other donors' samples. The CDR3 runs from the conserved cysteine through the conserved F or W.

TRBJ2-1	TRBV12-3/TRBV12-4	CASSFRLAGVRSYNEQFF
TRBJ1-1	TRBV19	CASSPAGPGTEAFF
TRBJ1-1	TRBV28	CASSPSGQQNTEAFF
TRBJ1-2	TRBV4-1	CASSQDGQWDYGYTF
TRBJ1-2	TRBV11-2	CASSLTSVIPF
TRBJ1-1	TRBV20-1	CSATRKTGPQTEAFF
TRBJ2-3	TRBV15	CATSNPRTALLRNTQYF
TRBJ2-7	TRBV7-6	CASTGGVVGSYEQYF
TRBJ2-3	TRBV6-6	CATKSGPSTDTQYF
TRBJ1-4	TRBV29-1	CSVGGVKETNEKLFF
TRBJ2-1	TRBV27	CASTTWRGRGLLGKQFF
TRBJ1-2	TRBV24-1	CATSDTGQGRSYGYTF
TRBJ2-1	TRBV13	CASILTGTITGEQFF
TRBJ2-3	TRBV7-3	CASSPRPAIGGDTQYF
TRBJ2-7	TRBV7-2	CASSFGGRSYEQYF
TRBJ2-7	TRBV5-1	CASSSHTGYEQYF
TRBJ2-1	TRBV6-4	CASSGGAGGGNEQFF
TRBJ1-2	TRBV27	CASSGGIGTGGYGYTF
TRBJ2-3	TRBV4-3	CASSHRPPAGGTDTQYF
TRBJ2-1	TRBV10-3	CATIRTSRDRGDSYNEQFF
TRBJ1-3	TRBV4-3	CASSQVSGGDTIYF
TRBJ2-5	TRBV7-6	CASSSTGPIGETQYF
TRBJ1-3	TRBV7-6	CASSPPRGGNTIYF
TRBJ2-7	TRBV7-2	CASSLSLAAYYEQYF
TRBJ1-5	TRBV7-2	CASSLQRGWEPQHF
TRBJ2-5	TRBV7-9	CASSLSSGAQETQYF
TRBJ2-3	TRBV5-1	CASSLPGTSTKTPDWTDTQYF
TRBJ2-5	TRBV11-3	CASSLDPLAGQETQYF
TRBJ2-1	TRBV5-5	CASSLLASGRVYEQFF
TRBJ1-4	TRBV7-6	CASSPSLRVGEKLFF
TRBJ2-2	TRBV12-5	CASGLQTGNTGELFF
TRBJ2-1	TRBV5-1	CASSPMTGSTYNEQFF
TRBJ2-3	TRBV11-2	CASSLGAGPPDTQYF
TRBJ2-1	TRBV7-8	CASSLIVLANEQFF
TRBJ2-5	TRBV6-6	CASSLRGGAASQETQYF
TRBJ1-1	TRBV18	CASSPHKNTEAFF